This is a list of T cell receptor beta chains from one sample in a study of cytomegalovirus exposure and HLA in healthy donors. Profiled with immunoSEQ multiplex PCR; TCRdb holds only in-frame clones, not every one. The repertoire holds fewer than 180,000 clones, with roughly 83% as singletons. Sequenced: PBMCs. These receptors all stem from a human donor in good health. CDR3s include the opening cysteine and the closing phenylalanine or tryptophan. A D gene is named only where the DNA matches it firmly. For some rows the clone size is stated as once, few or many, or as a class when expanded; others skip it.

CDR3nt,CDR3aa,d_gene,len,v_gene,abundance,j_gene
TGTGCCAGCAGCTTCAGGACTAGCGGAAATGAGCAGTTCTTC,CASSFRTSGNEQFF,TRBD2,14,TRBV5-4,-,TRBJ2-1
TGTGCCATCAGCCCACAGGGGGCACCCTACAATGAGCAGTTCTTC,CAISPQGAPYNEQFF,TRBD1,15,TRBV10-3,-,TRBJ2-1
TGTGCCAGCAGTGACAGCGGGGGGGCCGGAGAGACCCAGTACTTC,CASSDSGGAGETQYF,TRBD2,15,TRBV6-1,-,TRBJ2-5
TGCGCCAGCAGCTTGGAGTCACTACGAGGAGAGACCCAGTACTTC,CASSLESLRGETQYF,-,15,TRBV5-1,-,TRBJ2-5
TGTGCCAGCAGCGTTACCAGGGGAACCTACAATGAGCAGTTCTTC,CASSVTRGTYNEQFF,-,15,TRBV28,few,TRBJ2-1
TGTGCCAGCAGTCGGATTTCGGAGAGCACAGATACGCAGTATTTT,CASSRISESTDTQYF,-,15,TRBV11-2,-,TRBJ2-3
TGTGCCAGCGGGGGAGGGGCTCGCAGGGAGCAGTTCTTC,CASGGGARREQFF,TRBD2,13,TRBV11-1,-,TRBJ2-1
TGTGCCAGCAGCGCCACAGGGAGCTCTGGAAACACCATATATTTT,CASSATGSSGNTIYF,-,15,TRBV2,-,TRBJ1-3
TGTGCCAGCAGATTCCCAGGGGGCGACGGAAACACCATATATTTT,CASRFPGGDGNTIYF,TRBD1,15,TRBV6-6,-,TRBJ1-3
TGTGCCAGCAGCCGGGACAGAAAAGAGACCCAGTACTTC,CASSRDRKETQYF,TRBD1,13,TRBV5-6,-,TRBJ2-5
TGCGCCAGCAGCCTCGGTCTAGCGGTTAACACCGGGGAGCTGTTTTTT,CASSLGLAVNTGELFF,TRBD2,16,TRBV5-1,-,TRBJ2-2
TGTGCCAGCAGTACCCCCGGGACAGGGGGCACGGACGAGCAGTACTTC,CASSTPGTGGTDEQYF,TRBD1,16,TRBV28,-,TRBJ2-7
TGTGCCAGCAGTTACCCCCGGACTAGCTGTAATGAGCAGTTCTTC,CASSYPRTSCNEQFF,TRBD2,15,TRBV6-7,-,TRBJ2-1
TGTGCCATCTTGAGAACGAACACCGGGGAGCTGTTTTTT,CAILRTNTGELFF,-,13,TRBV10-3,few,TRBJ2-2
TGCGCCAGCAGCGGCCGGACTAGAGAGACCCAGTACTTC,CASSGRTRETQYF,TRBD2,13,TRBV5-1,-,TRBJ2-5
TGCGCCAGCAGCCAAGAGGGGAGGGGCTATGAGCAGTTCTTC,CASSQEGRGYEQFF,TRBD2,14,TRBV4-3,few,TRBJ2-1
TGTGCCAGCGGCCTGGGACAGGCTCTCAATCAGCCCCAGCATTTT,CASGLGQALNQPQHF,TRBD1,15,TRBV27,few,TRBJ1-5
TGCGCCAGCAGTGAGTCACCCAGGGGCAAGCAGTACTTC,CASSESPRGKQYF,-,13,TRBV10-1,-,TRBJ2-7
TGTGCCAGCACCCTAAGGGAGCGGGATATCGACAATGAGCAGTTCTTC,CASTLRERDIDNEQFF,TRBD2,16,TRBV7-8,-,TRBJ2-1
TGTGCCAGCAGACTTTCAGGGGGCGCCTCTGATGGCTACACCTTC,CASRLSGGASDGYTF,TRBD1,15,TRBV7-2,-,TRBJ1-2
TGTGCCAGCAGCAAACGACAGGGATCAACTGAAGCTTTCTTT,CASSKRQGSTEAFF,TRBD1,14,TRBV9,once,TRBJ1-1
TGTGCCAGCAGCTTTTTTCTCGATGGCTACACCTTC,CASSFFLDGYTF,-,12,TRBV5-4,-,TRBJ1-2
TGTGCCATCAAGGGACAGATCCTTAACTATGGCTACACCTTC,CAIKGQILNYGYTF,TRBD1,14,TRBV10-3,-,TRBJ1-2
TGTGCCACCAGCAGGGCTGGGGGCAGGGGGCACGGTAGCACTGAAGCTTTCTTT,CATSRAGGRGHGSTEAFF,TRBD1,18,TRBV15,-,TRBJ1-1
TGTGCCAGTAGTATGACAGGGGTGGTCCACGAGCAGTACTTC,CASSMTGVVHEQYF,TRBD1,14,TRBV19,-,TRBJ2-7